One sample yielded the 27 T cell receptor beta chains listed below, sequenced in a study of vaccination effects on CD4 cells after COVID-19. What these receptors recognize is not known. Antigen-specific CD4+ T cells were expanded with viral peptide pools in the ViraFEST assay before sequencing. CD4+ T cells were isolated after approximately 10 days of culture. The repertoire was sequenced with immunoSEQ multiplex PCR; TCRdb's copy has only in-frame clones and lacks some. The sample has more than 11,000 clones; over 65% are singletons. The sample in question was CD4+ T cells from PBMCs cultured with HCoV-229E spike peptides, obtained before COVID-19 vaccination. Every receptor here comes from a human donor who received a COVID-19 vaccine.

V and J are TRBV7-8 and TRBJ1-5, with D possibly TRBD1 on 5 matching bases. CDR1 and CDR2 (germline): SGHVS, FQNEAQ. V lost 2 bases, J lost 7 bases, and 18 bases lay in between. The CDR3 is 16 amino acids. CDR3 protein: CASSLFRDLTRQPQHF. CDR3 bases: TGTGCCAGCAGCTTATTTCGGGACTTAACAAGGCAGCCCCAGCATTTT. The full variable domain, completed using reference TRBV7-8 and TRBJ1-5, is GAGVSQSPRYKVAKRGQDVALRCDPISGHVSLFWYQQALGQGPEFLTYFQNEAQLDKSGLPSDRFFAERPEGSVSTLKIQRTQQEDSAVYLCASSLFRDLTRQPQHFGDGTRLSIL.

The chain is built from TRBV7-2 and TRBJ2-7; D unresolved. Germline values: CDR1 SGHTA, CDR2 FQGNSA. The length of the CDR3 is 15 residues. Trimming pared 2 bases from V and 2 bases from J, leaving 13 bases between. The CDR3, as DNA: TGTGCCAGCAGCTTAAAGGGTCAGCTCGCCTACGAGCAGTACTTC. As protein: CASSLKGQLAYEQYF.

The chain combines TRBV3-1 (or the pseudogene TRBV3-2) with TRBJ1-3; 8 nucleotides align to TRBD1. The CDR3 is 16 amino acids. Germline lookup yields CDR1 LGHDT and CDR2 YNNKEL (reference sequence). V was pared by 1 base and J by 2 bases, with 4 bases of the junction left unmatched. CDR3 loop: CASSQVQGAPGNTIYF. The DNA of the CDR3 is TGTGCCAGCAGCCAAGTTCAGGGGGCGCCTGGAAACACCATATATTTT.

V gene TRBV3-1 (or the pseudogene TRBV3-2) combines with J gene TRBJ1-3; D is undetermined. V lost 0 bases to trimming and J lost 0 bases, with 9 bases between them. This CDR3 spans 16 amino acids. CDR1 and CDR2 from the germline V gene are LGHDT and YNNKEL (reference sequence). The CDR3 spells CASSQDSDVSGNTIYF. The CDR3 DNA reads TGTGCCAGCAGCCAAGACAGCGATGTCTCTGGAAACACCATATATTTT.

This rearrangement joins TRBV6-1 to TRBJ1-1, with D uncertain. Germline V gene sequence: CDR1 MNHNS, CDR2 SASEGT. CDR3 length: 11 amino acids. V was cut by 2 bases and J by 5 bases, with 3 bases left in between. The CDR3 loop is CASSELTEAFF. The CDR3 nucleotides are TGTGCCAGCAGTGAACTGACTGAAGCTTTCTTT.

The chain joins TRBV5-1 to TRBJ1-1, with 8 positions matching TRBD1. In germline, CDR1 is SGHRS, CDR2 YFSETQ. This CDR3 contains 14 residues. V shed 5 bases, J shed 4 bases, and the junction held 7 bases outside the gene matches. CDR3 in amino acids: CASRAGGFGTEAFF. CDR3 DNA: TGCGCCAGCAGGGCAGGGGGCTTTGGCACTGAAGCTTTCTTT.

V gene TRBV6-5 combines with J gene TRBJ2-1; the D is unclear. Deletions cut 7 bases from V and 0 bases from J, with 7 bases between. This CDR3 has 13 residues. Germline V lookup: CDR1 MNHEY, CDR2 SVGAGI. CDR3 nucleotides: TGTGCCAGCACCTTGGGCTCCTACAATGAGCAGTTCTTC. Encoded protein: CASTLGSYNEQFF.

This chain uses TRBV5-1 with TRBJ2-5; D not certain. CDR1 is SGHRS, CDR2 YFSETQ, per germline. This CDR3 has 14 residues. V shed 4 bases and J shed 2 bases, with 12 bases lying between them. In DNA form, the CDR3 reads TGCGCCAGCAGCCCCATACGAGTTCAAGAGACCCAGTACTTC. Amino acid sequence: CASSPIRVQETQYF.

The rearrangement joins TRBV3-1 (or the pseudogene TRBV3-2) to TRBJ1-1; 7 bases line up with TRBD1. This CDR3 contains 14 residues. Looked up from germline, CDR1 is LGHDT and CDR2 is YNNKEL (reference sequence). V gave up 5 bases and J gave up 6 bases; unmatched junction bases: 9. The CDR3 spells CASSARQGKSEAFF. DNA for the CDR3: TGTGCCAGCAGCGCCCGACAGGGAAAGTCTGAAGCTTTCTTT.

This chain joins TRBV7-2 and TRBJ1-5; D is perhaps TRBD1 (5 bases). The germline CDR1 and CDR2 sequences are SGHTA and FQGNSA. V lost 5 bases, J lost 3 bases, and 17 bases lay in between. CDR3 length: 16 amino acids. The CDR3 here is CASSLSGRINNQPQHF. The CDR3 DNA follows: TGTGCCAGCAGCCTGTCGGGACGGATTAACAATCAGCCCCAGCATTTT. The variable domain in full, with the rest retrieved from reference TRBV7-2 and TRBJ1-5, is GAGVSQSPSNKVTEKGKDVELRCDPISGHTALYWYRQSLGQGLEFLIYFQGNSAPDKSGLPSDRFSAERTGGSVSTLTIQRTQQEDSAVYLCASSLSGRINNQPQHFGDGTRLSIL.

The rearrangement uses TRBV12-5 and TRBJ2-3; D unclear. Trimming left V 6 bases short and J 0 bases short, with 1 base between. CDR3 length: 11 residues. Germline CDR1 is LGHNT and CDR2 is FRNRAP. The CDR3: CASGSTDTQYF. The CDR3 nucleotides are TGTGCTAGTGGAAGCACAGATACGCAGTATTTT.

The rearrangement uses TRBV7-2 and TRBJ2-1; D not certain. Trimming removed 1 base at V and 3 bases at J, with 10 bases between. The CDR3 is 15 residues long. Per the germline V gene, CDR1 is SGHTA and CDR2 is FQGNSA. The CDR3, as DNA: TGTGCCAGCAGCTTAGTCGACTGGGGCTACAATGAGCAGTTCTTC. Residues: CASSLVDWGYNEQFF.

In DNA form, the CDR3 reads TGTGCCAGCAGCCAACGGAGGGCAGGGCTAGAGACCCAGTACTTC. As protein: CASSQRRAGLETQYF. This chain connects TRBV14 to TRBJ2-5; tentative D call: TRBD2 (6 bases). This CDR3 has 15 amino acids. Per germline, CDR1 SGHDN and CDR2 FVKESK. V lost 2 bases to trimming and J lost 4 bases, with 14 bases between them. Using reference TRBV14 and TRBJ2-5 for the parts outside the CDR3, the full variable domain is EAGVTQFPSHSVIEKGQTVTLRCDPISGHDNLYWYRRVMGKEIKFLLHFVKESKQDESGMPNNRFLAERTGGTYSTLKVQPAELEDSGVYFCASSQRRAGLETQYFGPGTRLLVL.

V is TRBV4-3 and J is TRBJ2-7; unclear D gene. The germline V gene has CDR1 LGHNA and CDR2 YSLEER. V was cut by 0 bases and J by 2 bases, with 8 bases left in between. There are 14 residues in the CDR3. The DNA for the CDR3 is TGCGCCAGCAGCCAAGACAGGATGACCTACGAGCAGTACTTC. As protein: CASSQDRMTYEQYF.

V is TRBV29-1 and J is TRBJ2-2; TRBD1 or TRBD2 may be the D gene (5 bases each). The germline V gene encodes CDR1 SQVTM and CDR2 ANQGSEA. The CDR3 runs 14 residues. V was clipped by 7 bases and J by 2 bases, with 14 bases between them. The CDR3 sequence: CSATVGDNTGELFF. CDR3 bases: TGCAGCGCGACAGTAGGGGACAACACCGGGGAGCTGTTTTTT.

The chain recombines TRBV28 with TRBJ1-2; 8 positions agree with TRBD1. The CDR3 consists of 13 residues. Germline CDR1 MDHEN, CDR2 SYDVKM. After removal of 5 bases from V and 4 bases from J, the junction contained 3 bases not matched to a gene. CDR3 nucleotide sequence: TGTGCCAGCAGTCGACAGGGGAGCTATGGCTACACCTTC. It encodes CASSRQGSYGYTF.

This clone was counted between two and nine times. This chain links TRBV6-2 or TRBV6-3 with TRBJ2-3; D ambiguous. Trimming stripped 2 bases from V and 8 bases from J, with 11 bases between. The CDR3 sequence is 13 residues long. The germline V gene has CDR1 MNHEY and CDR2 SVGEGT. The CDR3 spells CASSYESGTTQYF. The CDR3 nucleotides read TGTGCCAGCAGTTACGAGAGTGGTACTACGCAGTATTTT.

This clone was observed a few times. The CDR3, as DNA: TGTGCCAGCAGCTTAGGGGGAGGGCAGATTTATAGCAATCAGCCCCAGCATTTT. Protein product: CASSLGGGQIYSNQPQHF. The V call is TRBV5-6, the J call TRBJ1-5; a weak D match, TRBD1 (6 bases). Germline CDR1 SGHDT, CDR2 YYEEEE. There are 18 residues in the CDR3. V was shortened by 2 bases and J by 0 bases, with 18 bases between the two germline ends.

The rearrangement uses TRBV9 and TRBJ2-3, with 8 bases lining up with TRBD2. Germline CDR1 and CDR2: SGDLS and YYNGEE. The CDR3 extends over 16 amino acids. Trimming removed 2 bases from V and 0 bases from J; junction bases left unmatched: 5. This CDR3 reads CASSVTSGLSTDTQYF. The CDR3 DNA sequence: TGTGCCAGCAGCGTTACTAGCGGCCTTAGCACAGATACGCAGTATTTT. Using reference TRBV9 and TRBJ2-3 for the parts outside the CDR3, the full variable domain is DSGVTQTPKHLITATGQRVTLRCSPRSGDLSVYWYQQSLDQGLQFLIQYYNGEERAKGNILERFSAQQFPDLHSELNLSSLELGDSALYFCASSVTSGLSTDTQYFGPGTRLTVL.

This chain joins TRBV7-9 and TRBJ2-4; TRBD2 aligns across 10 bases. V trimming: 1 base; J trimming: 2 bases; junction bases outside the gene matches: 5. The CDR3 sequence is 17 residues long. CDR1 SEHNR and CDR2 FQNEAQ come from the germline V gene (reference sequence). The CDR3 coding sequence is TGTGCCAGCAGCTTAGGCGGACTAGCGGATTCCAAAAACATTCAGTACTTC. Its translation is CASSLGGLADSKNIQYF.

Here the CDR3 reads CASSLGQPYGYTF. The CDR3, as DNA: TGTGCCAGCAGCTTAGGCCAGCCATATGGCTACACCTTC. This chain uses TRBV7-2 with TRBJ1-2; no reliable D call. Germline assignment: CDR1 SGHTA and CDR2 FQGNSA. V was shortened by 1 base and J by 5 bases, with 8 bases between the two germline ends. The CDR3 totals 13 residues.

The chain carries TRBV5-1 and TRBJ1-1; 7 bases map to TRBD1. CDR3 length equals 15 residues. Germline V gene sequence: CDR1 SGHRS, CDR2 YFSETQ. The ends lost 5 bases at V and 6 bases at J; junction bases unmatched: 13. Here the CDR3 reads CASRGLGRQGSEAFF. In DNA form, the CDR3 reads TGCGCCAGCAGGGGCTTGGGCCGACAGGGTTCTGAAGCTTTCTTT.

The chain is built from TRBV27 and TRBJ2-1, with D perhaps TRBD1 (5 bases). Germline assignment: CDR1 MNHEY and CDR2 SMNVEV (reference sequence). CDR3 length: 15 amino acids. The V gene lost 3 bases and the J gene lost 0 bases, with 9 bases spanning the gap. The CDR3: CASSFSRGSYNEQFF. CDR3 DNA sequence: TGTGCCAGCAGTTTTTCAAGGGGCTCCTACAATGAGCAGTTCTTC.

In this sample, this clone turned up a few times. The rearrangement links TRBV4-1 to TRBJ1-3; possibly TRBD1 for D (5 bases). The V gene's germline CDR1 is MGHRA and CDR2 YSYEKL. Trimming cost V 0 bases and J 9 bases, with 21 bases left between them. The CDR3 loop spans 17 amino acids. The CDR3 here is CASSQDQKGVTGTTIYF. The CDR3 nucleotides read TGCGCCAGCAGCCAAGATCAAAAAGGGGTAACTGGTACCACCATATATTTT.

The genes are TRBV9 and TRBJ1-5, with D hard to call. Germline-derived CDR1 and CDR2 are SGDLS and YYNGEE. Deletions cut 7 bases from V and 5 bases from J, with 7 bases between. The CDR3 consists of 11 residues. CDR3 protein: CASGRDQPQHF. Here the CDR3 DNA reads TGTGCCAGCGGTCGGGATCAGCCCCAGCATTTT.

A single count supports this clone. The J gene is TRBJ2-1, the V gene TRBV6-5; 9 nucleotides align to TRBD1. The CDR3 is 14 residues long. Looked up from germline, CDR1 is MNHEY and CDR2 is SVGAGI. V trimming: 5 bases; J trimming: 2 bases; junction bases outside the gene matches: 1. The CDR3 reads CASSRTGAYNEQFF. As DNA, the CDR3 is TGTGCCAGCAGTCGGACAGGGGCCTACAATGAGCAGTTCTTC.

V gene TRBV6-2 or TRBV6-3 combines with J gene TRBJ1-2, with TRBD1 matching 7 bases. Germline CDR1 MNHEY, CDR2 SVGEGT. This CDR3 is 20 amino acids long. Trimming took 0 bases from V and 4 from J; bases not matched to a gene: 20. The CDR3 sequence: CASSYSPAVTRDSRFYGYTF. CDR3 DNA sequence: TGTGCCAGCAGTTACTCGCCAGCTGTAACCCGGGACAGTCGCTTCTATGGCTACACCTTC.